The 19 T cell receptor beta chains reported below all come from one sample, sequenced in a study of identical twins. TCRdb independently ran MiXCR on the 5' RACE reads; one entry per CDR3 protein. Of under 500,000 distinct CDR3 sequences in the sample, around an eighth are singletons; the top ten hold about 0.97%. The data also belong to a second study, concerning yellow fever vaccine responses in identical twins.

Sequences were obtained from CD4+ T cells sorted from blood. Every receptor here comes from a woman between 18 and 29 years old in good health.

This clonotype was picked up a small number of times. This chain uses TRBV5-1 with TRBJ1-4, with D possibly being TRBD1 (5 bases). V was pared by 5 bases and J by 7 bases, with 15 bases between. CDR1 is SGHRS and CDR2 is YFSETQ in the germline V gene. The CDR3 is 14 amino acids. In DNA form, the CDR3 reads TGCGCCAGCAGACGGGACTCGGGGGGTGAAAAACTGTTTTTT. Its protein product is CASRRDSGGEKLFF.

This clonotype was seen a handful of times. The chain recombines TRBV7-2 with TRBJ2-7, with D tentatively TRBD1 (6 bases). Trimming took off 7 bases at V and 0 bases at J, with 13 bases between the two ends. The CDR3 spans 14 residues. Per germline, CDR1 SGHTA and CDR2 FQGNSA. CDR3 sequence reads: CASTQRGGSYEQYF. CDR3 nucleotide sequence: TGTGCCAGCACCCAACGAGGGGGCTCCTACGAGCAGTACTTC.

Comments on this clonotype: The junction shows a germline mismatch at one end, possibly a read error. The CDR3 nucleotides read TGTGCCAGCAGCGAATTCAGGGAGGGTTCACCCCTCCACTTT. It specifies CASSEFREGSPLHF. The chain couples TRBV25-1 to TRBJ1-6, with D perhaps matching TRBD1 (5 bases). CDR3 length: 14 amino acids. Germline V gene data show CDR1 as MGHDK and CDR2 as SYGVNS.

There are a few counts of this clonotype. The genes are TRBV5-1 and TRBJ2-7, with TRBD2 matching over 7 bases. Looked up from germline, CDR1 is SGHRS and CDR2 is YFSETQ. The CDR3 is made up of 16 amino acids. Trimming took 4 bases from V and 3 from J; bases not matched to a gene: 13. The CDR3 nucleotides read TGCGCCAGCAGCCCCTCCGGGGGGTCGAGCTACTACGAGCAGTACTTC. It translates to CASSPSGGSSYYEQYF.

The chain joins TRBV7-9 to TRBJ2-2, with 8 bases matching TRBD2. This CDR3 comprises 15 residues. Per germline, CDR1 SEHNR and CDR2 FQNEAQ (reference sequence). After removal of 2 bases from V and 3 bases from J, the junction contained 2 bases not matched to a gene. In nucleotides, the CDR3 is TGTGCCAGCAGCTTAAGCGGGAGCTACACCGGGGAGCTGTTTTTT. Amino acids: CASSLSGSYTGELFF.

This clonotype showed up just once. The chain recombines TRBV7-2 with TRBJ2-3, with TRBD1 matching 9 bases. CDR1 SGHTA and CDR2 FQGNSA come from the germline V gene. This CDR3 spans 16 amino acids. The junction had 10 bases not matched to a gene; V was cut back by 6 bases and J by 3 bases. The CDR3 is CASRKQGAPGTDTQYF. The CDR3 DNA is TGTGCCAGCAGAAAACAGGGGGCGCCAGGGACAGATACGCAGTATTTT.

The table lists this clonotype with a few counts. The rearrangement uses TRBV7-8 and TRBJ2-1; tentatively, D is TRBD1 (6 bases). V lost 5 bases, J lost 3 bases, and 20 bases lay in between. The CDR3 totals 17 residues. The V gene's germline CDR1 is SGHVS and CDR2 FQNEAQ. For the CDR3, the DNA is TGTGCCAGCAGCCCCCACGTAGGGGGATACCACTACAATGAGCAGTTCTTC. It codes for CASSPHVGGYHYNEQFF.

This clonotype was observed a handful of times. The chain recombines TRBV7-2 with TRBJ2-7; the D is unclear. V lost 4 bases to trimming and J lost 7 bases, with 14 bases between them. The CDR3 length is 13 residues. CDR1 is SGHTA and CDR2 is FQGNSA in the germline V gene. CDR3 amino acids: CASSYPGQAEQYF. CDR3 nucleotide sequence: TGTGCCAGCAGCTACCCCGGGCAGGCGGAGCAGTACTTC.

The genes are TRBV4-3 and TRBJ2-3, with TRBD2 matching over 8 bases. Germline V gene lookup returns CDR1 LGHNA and CDR2 YSLEER. The CDR3 sequence is 15 residues long. The V and J ends lost 4 bases and 7 bases, in that order; junction bases with no gene match: 10. The CDR3 loop is CASSPREGSQNTQYF. The DNA for the CDR3 is TGCGCCAGCAGCCCCCGGGAGGGGTCGCAGAATACGCAGTATTTT.

This clonotype occurred many times. The CDR3, as DNA: TGTGCCAGCAGCACCACGGGCGGCCATACGCAGTATTTT. This translates into CASSTTGGHTQYF. The rearrangement links TRBV12-3 or TRBV12-4 to TRBJ2-3, with unresolved D. V was clipped by 6 bases and J by 7 bases, with 14 bases between them. This CDR3 spans 13 amino acids.

The chain joins TRBV5-1 to TRBJ1-4; D is ambiguous. Trimming removed 0 bases from V and 3 bases from J, with 9 bases in between. Germline-derived CDR1 and CDR2 are SGHRS and YFSETQ. This CDR3 comprises 15 residues. CDR3 coding DNA: TGCGCCAGCAGCTTGGCCGGCGGATCTAATGAAAAACTGTTTTTT. The encoded protein is CASSLAGGSNEKLFF.

The chain links TRBV9 to TRBJ2-3, with 12 bases matching TRBD2. CDR3 length equals 17 residues. V was clipped by 2 bases and J by 2 bases; unmatched bases: 6. Per germline, CDR1 SGDLS and CDR2 YYNGEE. In DNA form, the CDR3 reads TGTGCCAGCAGCGTTGCTAGCGGGAGGGCTTTCACAGATACGCAGTATTTT. Amino acids: CASSVASGRAFTDTQYF.

This sequence joins TRBV10-3 and TRBJ2-4; possibly TRBD1 or TRBD2 for D (6 bases each). This CDR3 is built from 15 residues. Germline assignment: CDR1 ENHRY and CDR2 SYGVKD. V dropped 5 bases and J dropped 6 bases, with 17 bases sitting between them. The chain's CDR3 is CAISPLGGERNIQYF. The CDR3 DNA sequence: TGTGCCATCAGTCCCTTGGGGGGCGAAAGAAACATTCAGTACTTC.

This clonotype was seen repeatedly, ten times or more. The rearrangement uses TRBV6-2 or TRBV6-3 and TRBJ2-2; no firm D call. This CDR3 is 14 amino acids long. Trimming left V 0 bases short and J 4 bases short, with 6 bases between. In germline, CDR1 is MNHEY, CDR2 SVGEGT. The CDR3 DNA reads as TGTGCCAGCAGTTACTCTAGAGGCACCGGGGAGCTGTTTTTT. It encodes CASSYSRGTGELFF.

V gene TRBV2 combines with J gene TRBJ2-1; the D gene is possibly TRBD2 (6 bases). CDR1 is SNHLY and CDR2 is FYNNEI in the germline V gene. V shed 8 bases and J shed 2 bases, with 13 bases lying between them. The CDR3 has 14 residues. The DNA for the CDR3 is TGTGCCAGCGTTGGAGGGAATACCTACAATGAGCAGTTCTTC. This codes for CASVGGNTYNEQFF.

The J gene is TRBJ1-6, the V gene TRBV2; the D gene is possibly TRBD1 (5 bases). CDR1 is SNHLY and CDR2 is FYNNEI in the germline V gene. V was cut by 2 bases and J by 10 bases, with 12 bases left in between. This CDR3 comprises 14 residues. CDR3 coding DNA: TGTGCCAGCAGTGAAACGGGGGAACGATCACCCCTCCACTTT. Its protein product is CASSETGERSPLHF.

The DNA of the CDR3 is TGTGCCAGCAGTTGGGTAGGCGGAGGGGGTGTATTCGAGCAGTACTTC. This translates into CASSWVGGGGVFEQYF. V gene TRBV27 combines with J gene TRBJ2-7; D is tentatively TRBD1 or TRBD2 (6 bases each). The V and J ends lost 4 bases and 6 bases respectively, with 22 bases between them. CDR3 length: 16 amino acids. CDR1 MNHEY and CDR2 SMNVEV come from the germline V gene (reference sequence).

This clonotype was recorded many times. The chain joins TRBV7-3 to TRBJ1-1; D is ambiguous. With 5 bases removed from V and 4 bases from J, the gap between germline ends came to 11 bases. CDR1 is SGHTA and CDR2 is FQGTGA in the germline V gene. CDR3 length: 13 residues. CDR3 coding DNA: TGTGCCAGCAGCCCACCGGCAGGCACTGAAGCTTTCTTT. Its translation is CASSPPAGTEAFF.

This clonotype showed up many times. The genes are TRBV12-3 or TRBV12-4 and TRBJ1-5; possibly TRBD1 for D (6 bases). Trimming pared 6 bases from V and 1 base from J, leaving 13 bases between. The CDR3 covers 15 residues. The CDR3 DNA is TGTGCCAGCAGCTCCGAGGGGGTAAGCAATCAGCCCCAGCATTTT. Its protein is CASSSEGVSNQPQHF.